This T cell receptor (beta chain) was profiled in a study of blood T cell repertoires in COVID-19 (dated by TCRdb to the early 2020s). Background on the whole study: Samples covering the acute and convalescent phases of COVID-19 were provided by collaborators in the United States, Italy and Spain. Deeply sampled blood TCRbeta repertoires from subjects exposed to, actively infected with, or recovered from COVID-19 were included in the dataset. The sample metadata nearly always contained a de-identified subject ID, COVID-19 status, age in years and sex. The material from the prospective study consisted of cDNA or gDNA derived from T cells, B-cell-depleted T cells, or PBMCs. Samples were obtained from the ongoing ImmuneRACE study (first 160 participants) and from roughly 1,300 subjects provided by 6 global collaborators. The repertoires were released in a freely available public database meant as a resource for research on the immune response to SARS-CoV-2. HLA class I and class II types, where available, came from metadata supplied by the sample provider rather than from assay-based typing.

Here is what the overall study found, with its caveats: Clinical and demographic metadata were provided uncurated, with the amount varying by source and participant.

At one collaborating source in Seattle, patients were enrolled during active infection and were followed longitudinally through the course of disease. Each collaborating institution followed its own protocols to collect whole blood in K2EDTA tubes. For TCRbeta analysis, collaborators shipped samples as frozen whole blood, isolated PBMCs, or DNA extracted from either of those sample types. This clone was observed a single time. This receptor's antigen is unknown. It has no much larger one-base neighbor in the sample; base qualities were not kept. The immunoSEQ Assay, a bias-controlled multiplex PCR, was used to amplify TCRbeta CDR3 regions from genomic DNA. Per the source publication's procedure: The number of nucleated cells in each sample was estimated by amplification of reference gene primers within the assay. Sequence reads were collapsed and filtered to measure the absolute abundance of every unique TCRbeta CDR3 rearrangement. For each sample, productive Simpson clonality was calculated by taking the square root of Simpson's diversity index across productive rearrangements. TCRdb re-hosts the immuneACCESS table, in-frame sequences only. Its copies lack some clones; in the studies checked, an unresolved V gene accounts for under half of them, and the cause for the rest is not known. Clone size and V and J calls were adopted from that table, with D and trimming inferred from the DNA. The sample includes approximately 100,000 clones, with approximately 90% observed a single time. Of the sample, about 4.2% falls within the top ten clones.

The CDR3 measures 16 amino acids from cysteine to phenylalanine. The CDR3 DNA has 48 bases and is translated from base 1. The germline V gene (reference sequence) sets CDR1 to SEHNR and CDR2 to FQNEAQ. The germline ends are 14 bases apart after V is trimmed by 5 bases and J by 1 base. This sequence originates from a human donor with COVID-19, enrolled during active disease. The donor label of this sample is uncertain. What was sequenced was peripheral blood. The chain is encoded by TRBV7-9 joined to TRBJ2-2; TRBD2 could be the D gene, as 5 bases match. This receptor carries the CDR3 CASSRAGGRNTGELFF. The sequenced DNA is TGTGCCAGCAGCCGGGCGGGCGGGCGGAACACCGGGGAGCTGTTTTTT.